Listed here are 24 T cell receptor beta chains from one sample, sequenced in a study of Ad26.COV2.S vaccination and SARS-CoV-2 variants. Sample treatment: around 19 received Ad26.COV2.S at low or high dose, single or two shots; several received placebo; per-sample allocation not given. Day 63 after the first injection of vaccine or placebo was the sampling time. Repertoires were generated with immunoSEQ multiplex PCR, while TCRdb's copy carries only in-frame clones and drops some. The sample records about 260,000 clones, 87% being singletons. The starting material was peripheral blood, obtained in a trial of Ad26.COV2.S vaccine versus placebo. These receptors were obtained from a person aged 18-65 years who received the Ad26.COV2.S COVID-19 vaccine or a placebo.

The DNA for the CDR3 is TGCGCCAGCAGCCAAGATCAGAGGACAGGGGGCAAAAATACGCAGTATTTT. It specifies CASSQDQRTGGKNTQYF. The chain uses TRBV4-1 and TRBJ2-3; 11 bases are shared with TRBD1. Germline V lookup: CDR1 MGHRA, CDR2 YSYEKL. The CDR3 loop spans 17 amino acids. J lost 7 bases, V lost 0 bases, and 9 bases had no gene match.

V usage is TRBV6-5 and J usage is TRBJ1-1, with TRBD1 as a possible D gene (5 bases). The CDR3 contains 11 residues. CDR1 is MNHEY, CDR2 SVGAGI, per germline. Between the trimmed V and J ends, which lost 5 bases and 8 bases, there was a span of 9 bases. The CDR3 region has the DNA TGTGCCAGCAGTAACTACAGGGAAGCTTTCTTT. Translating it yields CASSNYREAFF.

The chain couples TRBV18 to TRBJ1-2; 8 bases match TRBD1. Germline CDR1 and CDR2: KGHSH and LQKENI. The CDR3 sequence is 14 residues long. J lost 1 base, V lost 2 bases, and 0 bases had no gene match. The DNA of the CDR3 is TGTGCCAGCTCACCAACAGGGGGTAACTATGGCTACACCTTC. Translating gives CASSPTGGNYGYTF.

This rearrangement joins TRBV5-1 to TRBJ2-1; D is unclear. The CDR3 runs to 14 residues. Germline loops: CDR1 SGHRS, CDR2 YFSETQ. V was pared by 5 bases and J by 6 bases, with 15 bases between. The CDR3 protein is CASRPVVASNEQFF. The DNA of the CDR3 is TGCGCCAGCAGACCCGTGGTGGCTAGCAATGAGCAGTTCTTC. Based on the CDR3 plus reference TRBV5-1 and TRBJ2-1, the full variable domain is KAGVTQTPRYLIKTRGQQVTLSCSPISGHRSVSWYQQTPGQGLQFLFEYFSETQRNKGNFPGRFSGRQFSNSRSEMNVSTLELGDSALYLCASRPVVASNEQFFGPGTRLTVL.

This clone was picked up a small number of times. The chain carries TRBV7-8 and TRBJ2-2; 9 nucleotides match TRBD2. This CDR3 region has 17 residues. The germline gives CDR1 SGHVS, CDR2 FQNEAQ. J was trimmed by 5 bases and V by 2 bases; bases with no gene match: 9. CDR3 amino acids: CASSLIQREALTGELFF. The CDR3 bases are TGTGCCAGCAGCTTAATCCAGCGGGAGGCCCTAACCGGGGAGCTGTTTTTT.

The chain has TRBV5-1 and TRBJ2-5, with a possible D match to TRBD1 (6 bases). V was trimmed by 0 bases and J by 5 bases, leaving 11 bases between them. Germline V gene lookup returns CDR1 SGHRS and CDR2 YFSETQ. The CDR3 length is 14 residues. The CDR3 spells CASSLGQVLETQYF. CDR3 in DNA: TGCGCCAGCAGCTTGGGACAGGTCTTGGAGACCCAGTACTTC.

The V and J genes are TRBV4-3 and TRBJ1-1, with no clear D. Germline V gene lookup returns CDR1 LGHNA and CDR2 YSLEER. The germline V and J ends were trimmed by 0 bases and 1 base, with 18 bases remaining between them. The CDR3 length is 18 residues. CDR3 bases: TGCGCCAGCAGCCAAGAGACGCATTACACTCTCGGGAACACTGAAGCTTTCTTT. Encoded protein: CASSQETHYTLGNTEAFF.

CDR3 DNA sequence: TGTGCCAGCAGCGCTTCGTCCCTGGGTTACAATGAGCAGTTCTTC. Its translation: CASSASSLGYNEQFF. This rearrangement joins TRBV4-2 to TRBJ2-1; D is undetermined. The V and J ends lost 5 bases and 4 bases respectively, with 15 bases between them. CDR1 and CDR2 from the germline V gene are LGHNA and YNFKEQ. The CDR3 is 15 amino acids.

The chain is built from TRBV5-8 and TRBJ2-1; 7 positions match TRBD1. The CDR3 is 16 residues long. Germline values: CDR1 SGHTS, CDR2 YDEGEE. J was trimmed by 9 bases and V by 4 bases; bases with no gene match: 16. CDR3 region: CASSPRQGHRLGEQFF. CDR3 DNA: TGTGCCAGCAGCCCCCGACAGGGCCATCGGTTAGGTGAGCAGTTCTTC. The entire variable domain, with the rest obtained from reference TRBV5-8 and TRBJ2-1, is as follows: EAGVTQSPTHLIKTRGQQATLRCSPISGHTSVYWYQQALGLGLQFLLWYDEGEERNRGNFPPRFSGRQFPNYSSELNVNALELEDSALYLCASSPRQGHRLGEQFFGPGTRLTVL.

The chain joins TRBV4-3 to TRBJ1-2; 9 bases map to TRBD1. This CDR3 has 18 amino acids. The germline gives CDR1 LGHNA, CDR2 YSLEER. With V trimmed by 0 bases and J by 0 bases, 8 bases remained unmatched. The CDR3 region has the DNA TGCGCCAGCAGCCAAGAGCCCGACAGGGGGGAAGCTAACTATGGCTACACCTTC. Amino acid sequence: CASSQEPDRGEANYGYTF.

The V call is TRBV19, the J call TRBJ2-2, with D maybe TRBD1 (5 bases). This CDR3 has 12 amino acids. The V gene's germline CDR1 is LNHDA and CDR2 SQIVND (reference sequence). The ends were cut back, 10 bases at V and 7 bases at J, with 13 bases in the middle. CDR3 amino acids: CATTKGYGELFF. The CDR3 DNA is TGTGCCACCACTAAGGGGTACGGGGAGCTGTTTTTT.

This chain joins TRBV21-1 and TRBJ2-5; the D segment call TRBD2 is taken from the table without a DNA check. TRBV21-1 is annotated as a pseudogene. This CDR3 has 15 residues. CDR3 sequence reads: CASSKAGLTKETQYF. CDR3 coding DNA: TGTGCCAGCAGCAAAGCGGGACTCACCAAAGAGACCCAGTACTTC.

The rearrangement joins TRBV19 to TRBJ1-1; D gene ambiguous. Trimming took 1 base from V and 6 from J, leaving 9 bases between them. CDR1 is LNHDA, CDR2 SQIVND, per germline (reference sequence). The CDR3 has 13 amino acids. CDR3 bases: TGTGCCAGTAGTATAGTAGTGGGCTCTGAAGCTTTCTTT. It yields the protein CASSIVVGSEAFF.

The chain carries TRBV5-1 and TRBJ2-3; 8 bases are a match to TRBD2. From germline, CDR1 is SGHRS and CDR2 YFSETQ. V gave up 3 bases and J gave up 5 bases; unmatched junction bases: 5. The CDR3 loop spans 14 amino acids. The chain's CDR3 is CASSSGLELDTQYF. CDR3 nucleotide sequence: TGCGCCAGCAGCTCGGGACTAGAGCTAGATACGCAGTATTTT.

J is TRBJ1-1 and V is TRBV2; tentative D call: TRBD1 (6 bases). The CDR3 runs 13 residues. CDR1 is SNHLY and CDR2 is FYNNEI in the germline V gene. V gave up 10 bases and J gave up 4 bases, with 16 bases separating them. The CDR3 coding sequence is TGTGCCACCGGGAGGGGGTTGGGCACTGAAGCTTTCTTT. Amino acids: CATGRGLGTEAFF.

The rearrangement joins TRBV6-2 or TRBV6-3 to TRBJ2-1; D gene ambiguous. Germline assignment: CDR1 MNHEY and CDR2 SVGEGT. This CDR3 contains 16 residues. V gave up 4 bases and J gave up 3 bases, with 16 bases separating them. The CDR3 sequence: CASSSSGRRFYNEQFF. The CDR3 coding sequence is TGTGCCAGCAGTTCCTCCGGACGGCGGTTCTACAATGAGCAGTTCTTC.

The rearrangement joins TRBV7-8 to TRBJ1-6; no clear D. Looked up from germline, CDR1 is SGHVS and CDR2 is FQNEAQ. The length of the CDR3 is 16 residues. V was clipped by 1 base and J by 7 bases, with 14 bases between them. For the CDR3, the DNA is TGTGCCAGCAGCTTAGGGTCGGCGCTCCCAAATTCACCCCTCCACTTT. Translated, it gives CASSLGSALPNSPLHF.

CDR3 sequence (DNA): TGCGCCAGCAGCCAAGTCTACCGGTCCGGCGAGCAGTACTTC. Its translation is CASSQVYRSGEQYF. The genes are TRBV4-1 and TRBJ2-7; D not resolved. This CDR3 has 14 amino acids. V was clipped by 1 base and J by 6 bases, with 13 bases between them. Germline values: CDR1 MGHRA, CDR2 YSYEKL.

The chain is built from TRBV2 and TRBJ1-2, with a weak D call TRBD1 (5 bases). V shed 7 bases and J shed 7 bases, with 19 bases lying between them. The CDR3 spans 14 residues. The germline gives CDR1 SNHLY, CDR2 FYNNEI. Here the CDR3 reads CASTPLGGTGGYTF. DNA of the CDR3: TGTGCCAGCACCCCACTGGGGGGTACTGGTGGCTACACCTTC.

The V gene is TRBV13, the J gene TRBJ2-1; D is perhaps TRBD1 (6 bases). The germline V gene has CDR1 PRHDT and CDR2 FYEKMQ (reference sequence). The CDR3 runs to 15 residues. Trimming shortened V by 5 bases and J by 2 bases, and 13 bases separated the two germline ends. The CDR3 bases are TGTGCCAGCAGCCCTCCCAGGGGCACCTACAATGAGCAGTTCTTC. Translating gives CASSPPRGTYNEQFF.

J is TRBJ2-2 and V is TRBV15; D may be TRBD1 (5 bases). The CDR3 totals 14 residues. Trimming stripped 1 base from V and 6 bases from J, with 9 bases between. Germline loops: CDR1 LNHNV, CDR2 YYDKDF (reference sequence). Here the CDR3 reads CATSRVGAAGELFF. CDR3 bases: TGTGCCACCAGCAGAGTAGGGGCGGCCGGGGAGCTGTTTTTT. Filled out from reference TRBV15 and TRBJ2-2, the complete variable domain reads DAMVIQNPRYQVTQFGKPVTLSCSQTLNHNVMYWYQQKSSQAPKLLFHYYDKDFNNEADTPDNFQSRRPNTSFCFLDIRSPGLGDTAMYLCATSRVGAAGELFFGEGSRLTVL.

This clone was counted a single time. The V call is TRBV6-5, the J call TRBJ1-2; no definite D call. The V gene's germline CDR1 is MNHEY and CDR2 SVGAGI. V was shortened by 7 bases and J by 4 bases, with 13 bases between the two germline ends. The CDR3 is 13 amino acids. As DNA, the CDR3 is TGTGCCAGCACCACAAGCCGGTTCTATGGCTACACCTTC. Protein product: CASTTSRFYGYTF.

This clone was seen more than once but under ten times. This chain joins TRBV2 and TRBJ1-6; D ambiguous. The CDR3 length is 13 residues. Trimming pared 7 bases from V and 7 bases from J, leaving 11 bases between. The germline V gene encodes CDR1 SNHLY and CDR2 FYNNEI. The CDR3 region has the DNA TGTGCCAGCATCCGAACCGAGAATTCACCCCTCCACTTT. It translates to CASIRTENSPLHF. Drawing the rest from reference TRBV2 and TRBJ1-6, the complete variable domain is EPEVTQTPSHQVTQMGQEVILRCVPISNHLYFYWYRQILGQKVEFLVSFYNNEISEKSEIFDDQFSVERPDGSNFTLKIRSTKLEDSAMYFCASIRTENSPLHFGNGTRLTVT.

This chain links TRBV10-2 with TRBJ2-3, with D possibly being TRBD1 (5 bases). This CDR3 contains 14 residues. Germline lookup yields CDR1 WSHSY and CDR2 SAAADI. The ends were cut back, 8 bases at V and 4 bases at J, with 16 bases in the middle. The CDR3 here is CASFPVTAADTQYF. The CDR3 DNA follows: TGCGCCAGCTTCCCCGTGACAGCAGCAGATACGCAGTATTTT.